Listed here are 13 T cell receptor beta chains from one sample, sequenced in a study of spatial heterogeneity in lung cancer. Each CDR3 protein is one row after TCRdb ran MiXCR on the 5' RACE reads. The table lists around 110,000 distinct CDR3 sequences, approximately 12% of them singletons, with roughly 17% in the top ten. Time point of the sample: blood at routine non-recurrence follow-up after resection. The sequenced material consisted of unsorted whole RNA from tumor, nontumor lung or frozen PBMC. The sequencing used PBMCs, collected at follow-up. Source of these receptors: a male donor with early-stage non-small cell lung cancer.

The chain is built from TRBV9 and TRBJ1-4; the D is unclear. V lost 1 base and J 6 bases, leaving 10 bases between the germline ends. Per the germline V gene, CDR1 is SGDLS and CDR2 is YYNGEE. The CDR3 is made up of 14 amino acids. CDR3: CASSVWGSDEKLFF. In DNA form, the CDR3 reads TGTGCCAGCAGCGTATGGGGTAGCGATGAAAAACTGTTTTTT.

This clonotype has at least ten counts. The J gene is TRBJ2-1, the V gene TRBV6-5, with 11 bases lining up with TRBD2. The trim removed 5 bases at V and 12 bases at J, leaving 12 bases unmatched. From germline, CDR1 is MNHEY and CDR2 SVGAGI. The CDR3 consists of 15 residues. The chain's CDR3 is CASSTRTSGLLRQFF. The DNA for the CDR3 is TGTGCCAGCAGTACTAGGACTAGCGGGCTCCTACGGCAGTTCTTC.

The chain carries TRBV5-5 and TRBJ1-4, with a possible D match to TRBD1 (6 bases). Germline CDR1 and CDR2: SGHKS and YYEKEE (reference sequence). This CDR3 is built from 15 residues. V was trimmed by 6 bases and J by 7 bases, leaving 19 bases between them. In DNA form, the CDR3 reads TGTGCCAGCACCAACTTCGGACAGTTGAGTGAAAAACTGTTTTTT. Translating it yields CASTNFGQLSEKLFF.

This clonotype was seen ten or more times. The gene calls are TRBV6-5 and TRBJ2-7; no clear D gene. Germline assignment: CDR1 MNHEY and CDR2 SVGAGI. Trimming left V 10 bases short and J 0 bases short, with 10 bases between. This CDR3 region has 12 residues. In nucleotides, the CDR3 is TGTGCCACCCGAGGCAACTCCTACGAGCAGTACTTC. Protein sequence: CATRGNSYEQYF.

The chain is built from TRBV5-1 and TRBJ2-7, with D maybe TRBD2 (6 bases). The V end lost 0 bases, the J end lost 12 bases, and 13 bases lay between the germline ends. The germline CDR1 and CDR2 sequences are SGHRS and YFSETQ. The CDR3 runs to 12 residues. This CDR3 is CASSLGQGGRYF. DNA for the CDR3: TGCGCCAGCAGCTTGGGGCAGGGAGGTCGGTACTTC.

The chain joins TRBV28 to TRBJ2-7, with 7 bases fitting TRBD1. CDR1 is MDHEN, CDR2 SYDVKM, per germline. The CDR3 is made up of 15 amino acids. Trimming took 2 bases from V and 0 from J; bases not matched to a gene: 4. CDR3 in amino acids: CASSLVDRVSYEQYF. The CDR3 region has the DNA TGTGCCAGCAGTTTAGTCGACAGGGTCTCCTACGAGCAGTACTTC.

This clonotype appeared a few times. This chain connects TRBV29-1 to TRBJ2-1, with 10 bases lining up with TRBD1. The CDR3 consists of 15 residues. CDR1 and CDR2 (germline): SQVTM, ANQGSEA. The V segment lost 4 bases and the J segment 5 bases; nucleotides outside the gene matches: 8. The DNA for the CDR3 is TGCAGCGTTGCGAACCCTGACAGGGGGCACAATGAGCAGTTCTTC. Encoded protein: CSVANPDRGHNEQFF.

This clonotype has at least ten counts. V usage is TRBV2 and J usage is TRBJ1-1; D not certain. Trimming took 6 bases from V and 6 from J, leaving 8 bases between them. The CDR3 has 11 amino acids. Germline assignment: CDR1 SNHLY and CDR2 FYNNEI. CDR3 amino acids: CASRQSSEAFF. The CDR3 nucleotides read TGTGCCAGCAGACAGAGTTCTGAAGCTTTCTTT.

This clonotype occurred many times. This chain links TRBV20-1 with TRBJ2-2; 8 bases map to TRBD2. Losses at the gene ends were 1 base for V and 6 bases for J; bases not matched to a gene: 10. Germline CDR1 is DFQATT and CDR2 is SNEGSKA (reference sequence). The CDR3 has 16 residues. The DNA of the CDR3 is TGCAGTGCTAGAGCCGGACCGGGACTAGTGGCCGGGGAGCTGTTTTTT. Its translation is CSARAGPGLVAGELFF.

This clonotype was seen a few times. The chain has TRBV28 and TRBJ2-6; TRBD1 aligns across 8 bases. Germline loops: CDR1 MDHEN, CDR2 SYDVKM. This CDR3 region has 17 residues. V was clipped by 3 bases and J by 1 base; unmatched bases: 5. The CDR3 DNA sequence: TGTGCCAGCAGTTTCCGGACAGGGAGATCTGGGGCCAACGTCCTGACTTTC. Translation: CASSFRTGRSGANVLTF.

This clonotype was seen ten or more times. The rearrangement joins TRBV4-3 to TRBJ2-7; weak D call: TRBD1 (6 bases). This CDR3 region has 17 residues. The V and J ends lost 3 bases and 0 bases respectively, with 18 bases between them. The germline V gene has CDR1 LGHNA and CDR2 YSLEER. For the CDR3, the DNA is TGCGCCAGCAGCCAGGCACAGGGTTACTTAAGCTCCTACGAGCAGTACTTC. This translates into CASSQAQGYLSSYEQYF.

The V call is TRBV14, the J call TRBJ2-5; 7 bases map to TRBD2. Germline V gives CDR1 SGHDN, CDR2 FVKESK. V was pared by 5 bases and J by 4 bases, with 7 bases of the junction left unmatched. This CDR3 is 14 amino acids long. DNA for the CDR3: TGTGCCAGCAGCTTCCGACTAGCCGGAGAGACCCAGTACTTC. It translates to CASSFRLAGETQYF.

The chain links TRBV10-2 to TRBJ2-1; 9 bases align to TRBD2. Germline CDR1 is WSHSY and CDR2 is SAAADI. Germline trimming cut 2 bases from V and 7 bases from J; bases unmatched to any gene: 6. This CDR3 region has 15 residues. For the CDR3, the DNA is TGCGCCAGCAGTGAGCCAGCGGGGGGTGTTAATGAGCAGTTCTTC. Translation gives CASSEPAGGVNEQFF.